This is a list of T cell receptor beta chains from one sample in a study of blood T cell dynamics during melanoma immunotherapy. Sequencing used immunoSEQ multiplex PCR; TCRdb keeps in-frame clones, though not all of them. The data contain a few thousand clones, about 82% of them singletons. Sequencing was performed on blood, taken from a patient treated with checkpoint blockade. The receptor set was obtained from a human donor with melanoma. Each CDR3 is given with its conserved first and last residue. The D gene is left open where the match is weak. Rows give clone size only sometimes, using once, few, many, or a class for an expanded clone.

J gene	clone size	D gene	V gene	CDR3 protein	CDR3 DNA
TRBJ2-7	NA	TRBD1	TRBV6-5	CASRRTGRTYEQYF	TGTGCCAGCAGACGGACAGGACGGACCTACGAGCAGTACTTC
TRBJ1-2	NA	NA	TRBV18	CASSSGPAYGYTF	TGTGCCAGCTCGTCTGGACCTGCATATGGCTACACCTTC
TRBJ1-5	NA	NA	TRBV18	CASSPGKGEPQHF	TGTGCCAGCTCACCGGGGAAAGGGGAGCCCCAGCATTTT
TRBJ2-1	NA	TRBD2	TRBV18	CASSPPGLGANEQFF	TGTGCCAGCTCACCCCCGGGACTAGGGGCTAATGAGCAGTTCTTC
TRBJ1-2	NA	TRBD1	TRBV6-1	CASSGGQERGYTF	TGTGCCAGCAGTGGGGGACAGGAGCGGGGCTACACCTTC
TRBJ1-2	hyperexpanded	TRBD1	TRBV19	CASSPDRAHYGYTF	TGTGCCAGTAGTCCGGACAGGGCCCACTATGGCTACACCTTC
TRBJ2-1	NA	NA	TRBV6-4	CARIRASGNEQFF	TGTGCCAGAATCCGGGCCTCGGGCAATGAGCAGTTCTTC
TRBJ1-2	few	NA	TRBV18	CASSQGFDYGYTF	TGTGCCAGCTCACAGGGCTTCGACTATGGCTACACCTTC
TRBJ1-2	NA	NA	TRBV19	CASSIARGNYGYTF	TGTGCCAGTAGTATAGCGAGGGGGAACTATGGCTACACCTTC
TRBJ2-3	NA	TRBD2	TRBV9	CASSVEAGGYQDTQYF	TGTGCCAGCAGCGTAGAAGCGGGAGGTTACCAAGATACGCAGTATTTT
TRBJ2-3	NA	NA	TRBV5-1	CASRPHRVNTQYF	TGCGCCAGCAGGCCTCACAGGGTAAATACGCAGTATTTT
TRBJ2-2	NA	TRBD2	TRBV6-8	CASKGRRGDLANTGELFF	TGTGCCAGCAAGGGGCGCCGGGGGGATCTAGCGAACACCGGGGAGCTGTTTTTT
TRBJ1-2	few	TRBD1	TRBV28	CASSSSGGGDYGYTF	TGTGCCAGCAGTTCGTCAGGGGGTGGCGACTATGGCTACACCTTC
TRBJ2-7	once	TRBD1	TRBV2	CASSQGQDYEQYF	TGTGCCAGCAGTCAGGGACAGGACTACGAGCAGTACTTC
TRBJ1-2	once	NA	TRBV6-1	CASSEGATWGVYYTF	TGTGCCAGCAGTGAGGGGGCTACTTGGGGGGTCTACTACACCTTC
TRBJ1-5	NA	TRBD1	TRBV6-1	CAIKKRDRHSSPQHF	TGTGCCATCAAAAAACGGGACAGGCACTCGTCGCCCCAGCATTTT
TRBJ1-5	few	TRBD1	TRBV7-9	CASSLGQGEQPQHF	TGTGCCAGCAGCTTGGGACAGGGAGAACAGCCCCAGCATTTT
TRBJ1-1	NA	NA	TRBV2	CASRGALQGTEAFF	TGTGCCAGCAGGGGAGCCCTACAGGGCACTGAAGCTTTCTTT
TRBJ2-7	NA	TRBD1	TRBV10-3	CAISEARQGARGQYF	TGTGCCATCAGTGAGGCACGACAGGGGGCACGCGGGCAGTACTTC
TRBJ2-3	NA	TRBD2	TRBV5-8	CASSLGGGMGATQYF	TGTGCCAGCAGCTTGGGGGGAGGGATGGGTGCTACGCAGTATTTT
TRBJ1-6	few	NA	TRBV4-1	CASSQGQGLPLHF	TGCGCCAGCAGCCAGGGGCAGGGCTTGCCCCTCCACTTT
TRBJ2-1	NA	TRBD1	TRBV10-1	CASSDSSRTGGDEQFF	TGCGCCAGCAGTGACTCATCGAGGACAGGGGGGGATGAGCAGTTCTTC
TRBJ1-2	NA	TRBD1	TRBV11-3	CASSFSTGNYGYTF	TGTGCCAGCAGCTTCTCGACAGGGAACTATGGCTACACCTTC
TRBJ2-7	NA	TRBD1	TRBV7-2	CASSFGTGSYEQYF	TGTGCCAGCAGCTTCGGGACAGGTTCCTACGAGCAGTACTTC
TRBJ1-1	NA	TRBD1	TRBV29-1	CSVDRGQNTEAFF	TGCAGCGTGGACAGGGGACAGAACACTGAAGCTTTCTTT
TRBJ1-1	NA	NA	TRBV19	CASSGVKRHTEAFF	TGTGCCAGTAGTGGGGTTAAGCGTCACACTGAAGCTTTCTTT
TRBJ1-4	NA	NA	TRBV6-5	CASSYSGPPMTKLFF	TGTGCCAGCAGTTACTCGGGACCGCCAATGACAAAACTGTTTTTT
TRBJ1-1	NA	NA	TRBV29-1	CSVEGPAGLNTEAFF	TGCAGCGTTGAAGGCCCTGCAGGGCTAAACACTGAAGCTTTCTTT
TRBJ2-7	once	TRBD2	TRBV6-1	CASSVASGGLSSYEQYF	TGTGCCAGCAGTGTTGCTAGCGGGGGACTAAGCTCCTACGAGCAGTACTTC
TRBJ1-1	NA	NA	TRBV27	CASRKNTEAFF	TGTGCCAGCAGGAAGAACACTGAAGCTTTCTTT
TRBJ2-1	NA	NA	TRBV11-2	CASSLVGSVDEQFF	TGTGCCAGCAGCTTAGTCGGCAGTGTCGATGAGCAGTTCTTC
TRBJ1-4	NA	TRBD1	TRBV7-9	CAGGQEVNEKLFF	TGTGCCGGGGGACAGGAAGTTAATGAAAAACTGTTTTTT
TRBJ1-1	NA	TRBD1	TRBV19	CATKDRLNTEAFF	TGTGCGACGAAGGACAGGTTGAACACTGAAGCTTTCTTT
TRBJ1-5	few	NA	TRBV7-8	CASSAQQGSNQPQHF	TGTGCCAGCAGCGCCCAACAGGGAAGCAATCAGCCCCAGCATTTT
TRBJ1-2	NA	TRBD1	TRBV2	CASSGTGYNYGYTF	TGTGCCAGCAGCGGGACAGGGTATAACTATGGCTACACCTTC
TRBJ2-1	NA	NA	TRBV18	CASSPRYYEQFF	TGTGCCAGCTCACCGCGGTATTATGAGCAGTTCTTC
TRBJ1-4	NA	NA	TRBV29-1	CSVGVAGDHYNEKLFF	TGCAGCGTCGGGGTAGCAGGGGACCATTATAATGAAAAACTGTTTTTT
TRBJ1-2	NA	TRBD1	TRBV6-1	CASSFTGGSNYGYTF	TGTGCCAGCAGTTTTACAGGGGGCAGTAACTATGGCTACACCTTC
TRBJ2-7	NA	NA	TRBV19	CASSIVPGPTHSYEQYF	TGTGCCAGTAGTATAGTGCCCGGACCGACACACTCCTACGAGCAGTACTTC
TRBJ1-3	once	TRBD1	TRBV19	CASSRGPSTGELTNTIYF	TGTGCCAGTAGCCGAGGGCCCTCCACAGGGGAACTGACAAACACCATATATTTT